This TCR beta chain was sequenced in a study of blood T cell repertoires in COVID-19. Study background: The samples span acute and convalescent COVID-19 from the United States, Italy and Spain. PBMCs, B-cell-depleted T cells, or T cells were the source of the cDNA or gDNA that made up the material.

In the study's own analysis: It was from reference gene primer amplification that nucleated cell counts were estimated. Measured with immunoSEQ multiplex PCR; TCRdb has only the in-frame clones, and not every one. V, J and clone size derive from that table, while D and trimming were established from the DNA sequence. The sample carries 120,000 or so clones, approximately 85% recorded once. The CDR3 totals 15 residues. Germline V lookup: CDR1 SGHRS, CDR2 YFSETQ. V lost 5 bases to trimming and J lost 4 bases, with 18 bases between them. J is TRBJ2-5 and V is TRBV5-1; possibly TRBD1 for D (6 bases). The clonotype comes from an elderly man with active or convalescent COVID-19. Sequences were obtained from peripheral blood. The CDR3 DNA reads TGCGCCAGCAGACCCACAGGGATGGTAATAGAGACCCAGTACTTC. Amino acids: CASRPTGMVIETQYF.